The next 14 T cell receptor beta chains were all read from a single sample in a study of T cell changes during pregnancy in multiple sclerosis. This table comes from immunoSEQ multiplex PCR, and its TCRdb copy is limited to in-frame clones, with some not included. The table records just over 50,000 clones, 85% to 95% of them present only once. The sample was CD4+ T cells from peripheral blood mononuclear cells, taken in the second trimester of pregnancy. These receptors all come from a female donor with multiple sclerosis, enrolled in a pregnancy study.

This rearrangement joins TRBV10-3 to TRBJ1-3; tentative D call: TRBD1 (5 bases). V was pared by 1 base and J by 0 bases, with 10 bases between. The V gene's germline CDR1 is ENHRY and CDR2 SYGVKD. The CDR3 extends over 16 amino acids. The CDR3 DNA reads TGTGCCATCAGTGAGTGGGGGGGTTCCTCTGGAAACACCATATATTTT. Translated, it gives CAISEWGGSSGNTIYF.

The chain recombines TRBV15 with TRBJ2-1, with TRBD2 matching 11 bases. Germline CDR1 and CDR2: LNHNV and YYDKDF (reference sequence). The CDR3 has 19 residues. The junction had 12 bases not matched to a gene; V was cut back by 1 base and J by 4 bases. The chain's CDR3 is CATSRGPSGGTPQYNEQFF. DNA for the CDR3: TGTGCCACCAGCAGAGGTCCTAGCGGGGGGACCCCCCAATACAATGAGCAGTTCTTC.

This CDR3 is CASNPGQGYREAFF. The CDR3 DNA follows: TGTGCCAGCAATCCGGGACAGGGATATCGTGAAGCTTTCTTT. V is TRBV6-1 and J is TRBJ1-1, with TRBD1 identical over 9 bases. This CDR3 comprises 14 residues. With V trimmed by 7 bases and J by 7 bases, 10 bases remained unmatched. The germline CDR1 and CDR2 sequences are MNHNS and SASEGT.

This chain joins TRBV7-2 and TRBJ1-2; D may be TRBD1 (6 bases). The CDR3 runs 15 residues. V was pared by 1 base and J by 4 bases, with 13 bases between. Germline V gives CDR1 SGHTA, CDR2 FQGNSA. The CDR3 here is CASSLEAGAGYGYTF. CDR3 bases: TGTGCCAGCAGCTTAGAGGCGGGGGCGGGCTATGGCTACACCTTC.

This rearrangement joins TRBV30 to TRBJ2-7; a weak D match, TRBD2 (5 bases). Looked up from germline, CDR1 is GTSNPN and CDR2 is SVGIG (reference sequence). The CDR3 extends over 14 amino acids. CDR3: CASRSGYSSYEQYF. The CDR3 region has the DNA TGTGCGTCCAGGTCGGGGTACAGCTCCTACGAGCAGTACTTC.

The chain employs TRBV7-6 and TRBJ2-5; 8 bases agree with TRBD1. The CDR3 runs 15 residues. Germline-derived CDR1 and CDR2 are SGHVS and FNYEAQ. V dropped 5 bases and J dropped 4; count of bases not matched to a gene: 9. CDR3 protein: CASSRPTGVVETQYF. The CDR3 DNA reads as TGTGCCAGCAGCCGGCCGACAGGGGTCGTAGAGACCCAGTACTTC.

The DNA of the CDR3 is TGTGCCAGCAGCTCTTCCTACGGGGGGAACAATGAGCAGTTCTTC. Residues: CASSSSYGGNNEQFF. This chain joins TRBV5-8 and TRBJ2-1, with 7 bases that match TRBD2. This CDR3 region has 15 residues. Trimming took 3 bases from V and 5 from J; bases not matched to a gene: 8. CDR1 and CDR2 from the germline V gene are SGHTS and YDEGEE.

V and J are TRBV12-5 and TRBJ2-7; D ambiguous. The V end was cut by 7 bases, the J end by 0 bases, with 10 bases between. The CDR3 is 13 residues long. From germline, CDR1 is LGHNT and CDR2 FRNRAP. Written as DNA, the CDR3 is TGTGCTAGTGTTGGCAGTCTCTCCTACGAGCAGTACTTC. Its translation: CASVGSLSYEQYF.

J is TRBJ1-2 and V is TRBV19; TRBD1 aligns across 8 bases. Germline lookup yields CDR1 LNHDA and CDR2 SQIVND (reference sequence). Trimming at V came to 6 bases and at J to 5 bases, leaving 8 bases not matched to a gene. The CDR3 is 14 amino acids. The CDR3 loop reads CASRGQVQGYGYTF. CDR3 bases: TGTGCCAGTAGGGGACAGGTTCAGGGATATGGCTACACCTTC. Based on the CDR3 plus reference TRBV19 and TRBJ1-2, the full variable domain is DGGITQSPKYLFRKEGQNVTLSCEQNLNHDAMYWYRQDPGQGLRLIYYSQIVNDFQKGDIAEGYSVSREKKESFPLTVTSAQKNPTAFYLCASRGQVQGYGYTFGSGTRLTVV.

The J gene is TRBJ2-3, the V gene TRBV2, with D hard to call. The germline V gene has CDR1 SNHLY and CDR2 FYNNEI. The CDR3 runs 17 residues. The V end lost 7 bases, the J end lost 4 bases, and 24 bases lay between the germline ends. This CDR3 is CASISSFAATVADTQYF. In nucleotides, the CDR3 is TGTGCCAGCATTTCGTCTTTCGCGGCCACGGTGGCAGATACGCAGTATTTT.

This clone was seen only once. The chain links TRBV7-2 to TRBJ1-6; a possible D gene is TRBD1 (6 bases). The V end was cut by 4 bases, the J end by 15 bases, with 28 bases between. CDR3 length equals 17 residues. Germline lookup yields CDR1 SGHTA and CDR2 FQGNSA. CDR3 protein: CASSSALGGAAGHGLHF. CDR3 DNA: TGTGCCAGCAGCTCGGCGCTTGGGGGGGCGGCGGGGCACGGCCTCCACTTT.

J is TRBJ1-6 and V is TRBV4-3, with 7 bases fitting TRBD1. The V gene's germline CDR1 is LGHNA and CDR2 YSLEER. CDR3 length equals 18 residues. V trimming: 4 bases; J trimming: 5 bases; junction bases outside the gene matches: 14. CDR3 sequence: CASSRLVPGTANNSPLHF. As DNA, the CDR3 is TGCGCCAGCAGCCGCTTGGTTCCCGGGACAGCCAATAATTCACCCCTCCACTTT.

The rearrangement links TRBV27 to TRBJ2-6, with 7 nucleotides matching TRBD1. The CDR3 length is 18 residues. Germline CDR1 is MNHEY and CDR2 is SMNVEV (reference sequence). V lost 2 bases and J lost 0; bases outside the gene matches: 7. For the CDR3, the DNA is TGTGCCAGCAGTTTAGCCGGGACAGCCTTCTCTGGGGCCAACGTCCTGACTTTC. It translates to CASSLAGTAFSGANVLTF. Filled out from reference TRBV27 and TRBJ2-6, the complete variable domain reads EAQVTQNPRYLITVTGKKLTVTCSQNMNHEYMSWYRQDPGLGLRQIYYSMNVEVTDKGDVPEGYKVSRKEKRNFPLILESPSPNQTSLYFCASSLAGTAFSGANVLTFGAGSRLTVL.

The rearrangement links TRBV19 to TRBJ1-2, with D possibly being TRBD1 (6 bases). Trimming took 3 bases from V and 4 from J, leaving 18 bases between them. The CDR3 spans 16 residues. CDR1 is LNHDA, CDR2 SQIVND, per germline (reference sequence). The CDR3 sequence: CASSIEPGGDLYGYTF. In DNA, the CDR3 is TGTGCCAGTAGTATCGAACCGGGGGGCGACCTCTATGGCTACACCTTC.